The rows below give T cell receptor beta chains drawn from one sample of a study. Each CDR3 protein is one row after TCRdb ran MiXCR on the RT-PCR reads. This table has more than 600,000 distinct CDR3 sequences, around 14% appearing once. Sequenced sample: memory CD4+ T cells from blood. The receptor set was obtained from a female donor in good health, serving as a healthy control. CDR3s include the opening cysteine and the closing phenylalanine or tryptophan.

>TRBV28|TRBJ1-1
CASYRGDTEAFF
>TRBV4-3|TRBJ2-5
CASSQVGGGDVETQYF
>TRBV9|TRBJ2-1
CASSVVSGLAGGVAFF
>TRBV29-1|TRBJ2-2
CSVEDPWTPGELFF
>TRBV7-9|TRBJ2-3
CASSLVGDQDTQYF
>TRBV24-1|TRBJ2-3
CATSFFPYNEQYF
>TRBV5-1|TRBJ2-5
CASSPDIQETQYF
>TRBV20-1|TRBJ1-6
CSANTGRVSPLHF
>TRBV11-2|TRBJ1-3
CASSSGTSKGNTIYF
>TRBV6-5|TRBJ1-3
CASSSGTLGNTIYF
>TRBV7-2|TRBJ2-7
CALTTSYEQYF
>TRBV5-1|TRBJ2-7
CASSFFQGSYEQYF
>TRBV6-1|TRBJ2-6
CASTQDGNSGANVLTF
>TRBV5-1|TRBJ2-7
CASSLYSDSYEQYF
>TRBV5-4|TRBJ2-5
CASRTQQKETQYF
>TRBV7-9|TRBJ2-6
CASRWDRPSGANVLTF
>TRBV6-2/TRBV6-3|TRBJ2-1
CASSLSTPNPWEQFF
>TRBV5-1|TRBJ1-2
CASRMGGQSAYTF
>TRBV4-1|TRBJ2-7
CASSQAAGGPGEQYF
>TRBV6-6|TRBJ1-5
CASYGRGNQPQHF
>TRBV7-9|TRBJ1-2
CASSPQNYGYTF
>TRBV18|TRBJ2-5
CASSPRSVQGTQYF
>TRBV29-1|TRBJ2-1
CSVEITYNEQFF
>TRBV7-6|TRBJ2-1
CASSQRPTGGYNEQFF
>TRBV12-3/TRBV12-4|TRBJ1-5
CASSLISGGSGSQPQHF
>TRBV19|TRBJ2-5
CASSIERGKTQYF
>TRBV28|TRBJ2-1
CASSIPVRDNQFF
>TRBV28|TRBJ2-7
CASSTSYEQYF
>TRBV7-3|TRBJ2-2
CASSPSSGGMITGELFF
>TRBV5-8|TRBJ2-1
CASTDLVLAGSYNEQFF
>TRBV7-3|TRBJ1-1
CASSLGWARETKNTEAFF
>TRBV3-2|TRBJ2-1
CASSLGGTSPLNEQFF
>TRBV20-1|TRBJ2-1
CSARGWGLAGAYNEQFF
>TRBV28|TRBJ2-7
CASRARTGNYEQYF
>TRBV2|TRBJ2-1
CASRFSGLEGNEQFF
>TRBV7-3|TRBJ2-5
CASSLTSRETQYF
>TRBV29-1|TRBJ1-1
CSASEGTNTEAFF
>TRBV20-1|TRBJ2-3
CSYRPADTQYF
>TRBV6-5|TRBJ1-5
CASSYKASWGFNQPQHF
>TRBV29-1|TRBJ2-1
CSVGSSGMYNEQFF
>TRBV28|TRBJ2-7
CASRAYGTESSYEQYF
>TRBV6-5|TRBJ2-1
CASGPSDYNEQFF
>TRBV5-1|TRBJ2-7
CASSLQGTQGYEQYF
>TRBV6-5|TRBJ2-1
CASRSPGQVNNEQFF
>TRBV12-3/TRBV12-4|TRBJ2-5
CASSLGGNGETQYF